This TCR beta chain is drawn from a study of human T cells and chemical hapten exposure. Study information: Per-sample TCR yield variability stemmed mainly from small pooled library volume differences.

The time point here: pre-sensitization, week 0. Sample treatment: therapeutic diphenylcyclopropenone sensitization with weekly scalp DPC. TCRdb independently ran MiXCR on the RACE reads; one entry per CDR3 protein. Of under 95,000 distinct CDR3 sequences listed, around 8.8% are singletons. The CDR3 is made up of 15 amino acids. Germline CDR1 and CDR2: MNHEY and SVGEGT. The V and J ends lost 6 bases and 0 bases respectively, with 12 bases between them. The gene calls are TRBV6-2 or TRBV6-3 and TRBJ2-4; the D gene is possibly TRBD2 (6 bases). The specimen was whole blood, collected in connection with sensitization to the hapten diphenylcyclopropenone (DPC). The TCR originated in a man between 40 and 49 years old with alopecia areata. Some clones in this sample may be carry-over from other donors' samples. Here the CDR3 reads CASRISGLAKNIQYF. Here the CDR3 DNA reads TGTGCCAGCAGAATTAGCGGATTAGCCAAAAACATTCAGTACTTC.